What follows are 2 T cell receptor beta chains derived from one specimen sequenced in a study of early T cells in non-severe SARS-CoV-2 infection (dated by TCRdb to the early 2020s). The library was prepared using 5' RACE. Sequencing took place on a NextSeq 500. The raw public reads went through TCRdb reprocessing: fastp at Q25, MiXCR clone calling, in-frame beta chains kept. Each record represents a unique CDR3 protein, reported with the most common genes and DNA among its rows. The sample table contains roughly 69,000 distinct CDR3 sequences; only one count was recorded for over 8% of them. Roughly a sixth of the sample goes to the ten largest clones. The sample consisted of whole blood, taken at baseline. The receptors were sampled from an adult who was a healthcare worker with PCR-confirmed SARS-CoV-2 infection or an uninfected control (not recorded which).

The chain is built from TRBV28 and TRBJ2-7; 7 nucleotides agree with TRBD2. V lost 7 bases to trimming and J lost 4 bases; unmatched junction nucleotides: 10. The CDR3 has 14 amino acids. Germline CDR1 MDHEN, CDR2 SYDVKM. The CDR3 here is CASKPGLSGYEQYF. The DNA of the CDR3 is TGTGCCAGCAAACCGGGACTATCGGGGTACGAGCAGTACTTC.

V and J are TRBV7-9 and TRBJ1-1, with TRBD1 identical over 7 bases. Germline CDR1 and CDR2: SEHNR and FQNEAQ (reference sequence). V was clipped by 5 bases and J by 2 bases; unmatched bases: 5. The CDR3 consists of 14 residues. As DNA, the CDR3 is TGTGCCAGCAGCCCGGGACAGACCAACACTGAAGCTTTCTTT. This gives the protein CASSPGQTNTEAFF.